A single sample gave rise to the 29 T cell receptor beta chains below, sequenced in a study of vaccination effects on CD4 cells after COVID-19. These receptors lack a known antigen. Data came from immunoSEQ multiplex PCR; TCRdb stores just in-frame clones and leaves some out. This table has around 26,000 clones, around 63% appearing once. CD4+ T cells specific for antigen were expanded with viral peptide pools by the ViraFEST assay before sequencing. Once cultured for approximately 10 days, the cells underwent separation to obtain CD4+ T cells. All study participants received two doses of BNT162b2 or mRNA-1273 vaccine. The specimen comprised CD4+ T cells from PBMCs cultured with SARS-CoV-2 spike peptides, sampled after COVID-19 vaccination. These receptors came from a human donor who received a COVID-19 vaccine.

The gene calls are TRBV6-5 and TRBJ2-7; 8 bases fit TRBD2. The germline CDR1 and CDR2 sequences are MNHEY and SVGAGI. V lost 6 bases, J lost 2 bases, and 6 bases stayed unmatched. The CDR3 is 14 amino acids. For the CDR3, the DNA is TGTGCCAGCAGCCCGGGGGGGATCACCTACGAGCAGTACTTC. This translates into CASSPGGITYEQYF.

The sample holds a few counts of this clone. The V gene is TRBV6-5, the J gene TRBJ2-2, with 10 bases aligning to TRBD1. CDR3 length: 15 residues. J lost 5 bases, V lost 6 bases, and 6 bases had no gene match. Germline CDR1 is MNHEY and CDR2 is SVGAGI. The CDR3 DNA reads as TGTGCCAGCAGCCCACGGGACAGGGGAACCGGGGAGCTGTTTTTT. It codes for CASSPRDRGTGELFF.

V is TRBV9 and J is TRBJ2-3; D is unresolved. The CDR3 is 13 amino acids. The germline gives CDR1 SGDLS, CDR2 YYNGEE. V lost 0 bases and J lost 0, with 2 bases in between. The CDR3 nucleotides read TGTGCCAGCAGCGTAGGGAGCACAGATACGCAGTATTTT. This translates into CASSVGSTDTQYF.

This clone was picked up a small number of times. This chain uses TRBV5-1 with TRBJ2-2; 7 positions agree with TRBD1. V shed 0 bases and J 0 bases; nucleotides not matched to a gene: 8. CDR3 length: 18 amino acids. CDR1 SGHRS and CDR2 YFSETQ come from the germline V gene. Here the CDR3 reads CASSLVSRGYANTGELFF. CDR3 bases: TGCGCCAGCAGCTTGGTGTCCAGGGGGTACGCGAACACCGGGGAGCTGTTTTTT.

As for this clone: Germline and junction disagree at one end, which may indicate a read error. This chain connects TRBV19 to TRBJ1-6, with D unresolved. This CDR3 is 16 amino acids long. The germline gives CDR1 LNHDA, CDR2 SQIVND (reference sequence). The CDR3 region has the DNA TGTGTCAGTAGTATAAAGGCAGGATACCGCAATTCACCCCTCCACTTT. It codes for CVSSIKAGYRNSPLHF.

This clone was detected a few times. V is TRBV7-9 and J is TRBJ1-2; D is ambiguous. Germline V gives CDR1 SEHNR, CDR2 FQNEAQ (reference sequence). Trimming cost V 5 bases and J 2 bases, with 9 bases left between them. This CDR3 comprises 13 residues. The CDR3 here is CASSLEGNYGYTF. In DNA, the CDR3 is TGTGCCAGCAGCCTAGAAGGGAACTATGGCTACACCTTC.

The chain employs TRBV29-1 and TRBJ2-5; D unclear. CDR3 length: 12 residues. Per germline, CDR1 SQVTM and CDR2 ANQGSEA. Between the trimmed V and J ends, which lost 3 bases and 0 bases, there was a span of 5 bases. CDR3 residues: CSVDQYQETQYF. DNA of the CDR3: TGCAGCGTTGATCAGTACCAAGAGACCCAGTACTTC.

This clone came up once. This chain joins TRBV5-1 and TRBJ2-3; D is possibly TRBD1 or TRBD2 (7 bases each). Germline V gene data show CDR1 as SGHRS and CDR2 as YFSETQ. The CDR3 consists of 16 residues. The V end was cut by 4 bases, the J end by 0 bases, with 15 bases between. Written as DNA, the CDR3 is TGCGCCAGCAGCCCCGGGGGAGGGGGCAGCACAGATACGCAGTATTTT. The encoded protein is CASSPGGGGSTDTQYF.

V is TRBV18 and J is TRBJ2-5, with D perhaps matching TRBD2 (5 bases). The germline CDR1 and CDR2 sequences are KGHSH and LQKENI. The CDR3 totals 13 residues. Trimming took 8 bases from V and 5 from J, leaving 15 bases between them. Written as DNA, the CDR3 is TGTGCCAGCATCACCACGGGGAAGGAGACCCAGTACTTC. It yields the protein CASITTGKETQYF. The full variable domain, rest sourced from reference TRBV18 and TRBJ2-5, is NAGVMQNPRHLVRRRGQEARLRCSPMKGHSHVYWYRQLPEEGLKFMVYLQKENIIDESGMPKERFSAEFPKEGPSILRIQQVVRGDSAAYFCASITTGKETQYFGPGTRLLVL.

This clone was counted only a few times. The chain couples TRBV2 to TRBJ2-1, with TRBD2 as a possible D gene (6 bases). Germline values: CDR1 SNHLY, CDR2 FYNNEI. With 8 bases removed from V and 6 bases from J, the gap between germline ends came to 14 bases. This CDR3 region has 13 residues. This chain's CDR3 is CASVSDGGNEQFF. CDR3 nucleotide sequence: TGTGCCAGCGTTTCGGACGGGGGCAATGAGCAGTTCTTC. Full variable domain (rest looked up from reference TRBV2 and TRBJ2-1): EPEVTQTPSHQVTQMGQEVILRCVPISNHLYFYWYRQILGQKVEFLVSFYNNEISEKSEIFDDQFSVERPDGSNFTLKIRSTKLEDSAMYFCASVSDGGNEQFFGPGTRLTVL.

The CDR3 sequence: CASSKATDSFQKLFF. The CDR3 DNA reads as TGTGCCAGCAGCAAAGCAACGGATAGTTTTCAAAAACTGTTTTTT. The genes are TRBV21-1 and TRBJ1-4. TRBV21-1 is tagged as a pseudogene. CDR3 length: 15 amino acids.

This clone was seen only a few times. V and J are TRBV19 and TRBJ1-3, with 8 bases identical to TRBD1. The germline V gene has CDR1 LNHDA and CDR2 SQIVND (reference sequence). V lost 5 bases, J lost 1 base, and 10 bases stayed unmatched. CDR3 length: 17 residues. The CDR3: CASSATQGALSGNTIYF. In DNA, the CDR3 is TGTGCCAGTAGTGCGACTCAGGGGGCGTTATCTGGAAACACCATATATTTT.

This clone was found once. V and J are TRBV5-4 and TRBJ2-7; 7 bases map to TRBD1. Unmatched junction bases numbered 6, after V lost 0 bases and J lost 3 bases. CDR1 and CDR2 (germline): SGHNT, YYREEE (reference sequence). This CDR3 contains 15 residues. The DNA for the CDR3 is TGTGCCAGCAGCTTGGAGGGGGACAGTTTCTACGAGCAGTACTTC. This gives the protein CASSLEGDSFYEQYF.

This chain connects TRBV2 to TRBJ1-5; D possibly corresponds to TRBD1 (6 bases). The CDR3 is made up of 14 amino acids. V dropped 8 bases and J dropped 1 base, with 12 bases sitting between them. CDR1 SNHLY and CDR2 FYNNEI come from the germline V gene. In DNA form, the CDR3 reads TGTGCCAGCCGAACAGGGCCAAGCAATCAGCCCCAGCATTTT. Encoded protein: CASRTGPSNQPQHF.

The rearrangement uses TRBV5-1 and TRBJ2-5; TRBD2 matches 10 bases. The V segment lost 0 bases and the J segment 2 bases; nucleotides outside the gene matches: 4. The germline V gene encodes CDR1 SGHRS and CDR2 YFSETQ. This CDR3 has 16 residues. The chain's CDR3 is CASSLVPSGGQETQYF. The CDR3, as DNA: TGCGCCAGCAGCTTGGTCCCTAGCGGGGGACAAGAGACCCAGTACTTC.

The chain employs TRBV7-9 and TRBJ2-7, with TRBD2 matching over 9 bases. CDR1 SEHNR and CDR2 FQNEAQ come from the germline V gene (reference sequence). J was trimmed by 7 bases and V by 1 base; bases with no gene match: 8. The CDR3 sequence is 15 residues long. CDR3 amino acids: CASSLVQVAGVEQYF. The CDR3 DNA reads as TGTGCCAGCAGCTTAGTTCAGGTAGCGGGGGTTGAGCAGTACTTC.

The gene calls are TRBV7-2 and TRBJ2-7; 7 bases fit TRBD1. Germline CDR1 and CDR2: SGHTA and FQGNSA. V was pared by 3 bases and J by 5 bases, with 4 bases of the junction left unmatched. The length of the CDR3 is 13 residues. CDR3 amino acids: CASSFRTGDEQYF. The CDR3 bases are TGTGCCAGCAGCTTCCGAACAGGGGACGAGCAGTACTTC.

This clone was observed once. This rearrangement joins TRBV6-2 or TRBV6-3 to TRBJ2-7; 10 positions agree with TRBD2. J lost 3 bases, V lost 5 bases, and 4 bases had no gene match. The CDR3 extends over 14 amino acids. CDR1 is MNHEY and CDR2 is SVGEGT in the germline V gene. The DNA of the CDR3 is TGTGCCAGCAGTATAGCGGGAGGATACTACGAGCAGTACTTC. This gives the protein CASSIAGGYYEQYF.

The chain recombines TRBV6-5 with TRBJ1-4; 8 bases map to TRBD1. Trimming removed 7 bases from V and 7 bases from J; junction bases left unmatched: 5. CDR1 MNHEY and CDR2 SVGAGI come from the germline V gene. The CDR3 is 13 residues long. The chain's CDR3 is CASIRGPLEKLFF. CDR3 nucleotides: TGTGCCAGCATCAGGGGGCCGCTTGAAAAACTGTTTTTT.

This rearrangement joins TRBV7-6 to TRBJ2-3; D gene uncertain. V lost 5 bases and J lost 1, with 4 bases in between. Germline V gene lookup returns CDR1 SGHVS and CDR2 FNYEAQ. The CDR3 sequence is 12 residues long. In DNA form, the CDR3 reads TGTGCCAGCAGCCCTCGCACAGATACGCAGTATTTT. Protein: CASSPRTDTQYF.

The chain combines TRBV5-4 with TRBJ2-3; the D call may be TRBD1 or TRBD2 (5 bases each). The ends were cut back, 0 bases at V and 5 bases at J, with 13 bases in the middle. The CDR3 consists of 15 residues. CDR1 is SGHNT, CDR2 YYREEE, per germline (reference sequence). The CDR3 loop is CASSLGGSMGDTQYF. CDR3 in DNA: TGTGCCAGCAGCTTGGGGGGGAGTATGGGAGATACGCAGTATTTT.

The chain combines TRBV7-6 with TRBJ1-5, with unresolved D. The CDR3 covers 13 residues. Germline loops: CDR1 SGHVS, CDR2 FNYEAQ. Trimming shortened V by 0 bases and J by 5 bases, and 5 bases separated the two germline ends. The CDR3 DNA follows: TGTGCCAGCAGCTTAGCGCTGGATCAGCCCCAGCATTTT. The encoded protein is CASSLALDQPQHF.

The J gene is TRBJ1-3, the V gene TRBV18, with D maybe TRBD1 (5 bases). V lost 3 bases, J lost 5 bases, and 8 bases lay in between. Germline V lookup: CDR1 KGHSH, CDR2 LQKENI. The CDR3 is made up of 13 amino acids. The CDR3 sequence: CASSPGTRNTIYF. In DNA, the CDR3 is TGTGCCAGCTCACCCGGGACGCGAAACACCATATATTTT.

This clone has just one count. The chain joins TRBV19 to TRBJ1-2; D remains unclear. CDR1 and CDR2 (germline): LNHDA, SQIVND (reference sequence). With 4 bases removed from V and 8 bases from J, the gap between germline ends came to 14 bases. The CDR3 loop spans 13 amino acids. Here the CDR3 reads CASSNGREWGYTF. CDR3 coding DNA: TGTGCCAGTAGTAATGGAAGGGAATGGGGCTACACCTTC.

The chain employs TRBV6-1 and TRBJ2-7; D is uncertain. The CDR3 spans 13 residues. V lost 0 bases and J lost 12, with 15 bases in between. The germline V gene has CDR1 MNHNS and CDR2 SASEGT. The CDR3 region is CASSEAGRLSAYF. The CDR3 DNA reads TGTGCCAGCAGTGAAGCGGGCCGCTTAAGCGCGTACTTC.

This clone came up once. CDR3 region: CSVEGGDRVYGYTF. The CDR3 DNA reads as TGCAGCGTTGAAGGAGGGGACAGGGTCTATGGCTACACCTTC. The V gene is TRBV29-1, the J gene TRBJ1-2; 9 bases are a match to TRBD1. In germline, CDR1 is SQVTM, CDR2 ANQGSEA. The CDR3 covers 14 residues. V trimming: 1 base; J trimming: 4 bases; junction bases outside the gene matches: 4.

This chain joins TRBV4-1 and TRBJ2-5; possibly TRBD1 for D (6 bases). The CDR3 length is 14 residues. Trimming took 7 bases from V and 0 from J, leaving 12 bases between them. Germline assignment: CDR1 MGHRA and CDR2 YSYEKL. The CDR3 spells CASKDRGNQETQYF. In DNA, the CDR3 is TGCGCCAGCAAGGACAGAGGAAACCAAGAGACCCAGTACTTC.

In regard to this clone: The sample holds other DNA sequences that translate to the same CDR3. This chain links TRBV19 with TRBJ1-5; D is ambiguous. This CDR3 region has 13 residues. V shed 6 bases and J shed 0 bases, with 6 bases lying between them. Germline loops: CDR1 LNHDA, CDR2 SQIVND (reference sequence). CDR3 amino acids: CASSPYSNQPQHF. As DNA, the CDR3 is TGTGCCAGTAGCCCGTATAGCAATCAGCCCCAGCATTTT.

The chain has TRBV5-6 and TRBJ2-7; unclear D gene. V was shortened by 4 bases and J by 2 bases, with 10 bases between the two germline ends. CDR1 and CDR2 from the germline V gene are SGHDT and YYEEEE. The CDR3 has 13 amino acids. CDR3 loop: CASSPYPPYEQYF. CDR3 bases: TGTGCCAGCAGCCCTTACCCCCCCTACGAGCAGTACTTC.